This T cell receptor (beta chain) was found in a study of blood T cell repertoires in COVID-19 (dated by TCRdb to 2020 to 2022). Context from the whole study: Samples from collaborators originated in the United States, Italy and Spain and spanned both the acute and convalescent phases of COVID-19. The prospective study material was composed of cDNA or gDNA derived from T cells, B-cell-depleted T cells, or PBMCs. Subjects who had been exposed to COVID-19, were actively infected with it, or had recovered from it provided the deeply sampled blood TCRbeta repertoires that made up the dataset. The repertoires were released in a freely available public database intended as a resource for research on the immune response to SARS-CoV-2. Samples were obtained from the ongoing ImmuneRACE study (first 160 participants) and from 1,254 subjects provided by 6 global collaborators. Where available, HLA class I and class II types were taken from metadata supplied by the sample provider and were not determined by assay-based typing. A de-identified subject ID, COVID-19 status, age in years and sex were almost always included in the sample metadata.

On the study overall, not on this receptor specifically: Clinical and demographic metadata were provided uncurated, with the amount varying by source and participant.

Reading from cysteine to phenylalanine, the CDR3 counts 17 amino acids. Of the read, only the CDR3 DNA is kept; its 51 bases are in frame from base 1. Germline trimming amounts to 2 bases on V and 4 bases on J, with 7 as the count of junction bases outside the gene matches. The germline V gene encodes CDR1 SNHLY and CDR2 FYNNEI. TCRbeta CDR3 regions were amplified from genomic DNA using the immunoSEQ Assay, a bias-controlled multiplex PCR. Processing in the source paper ran as follows. The number of nucleated cells in each sample was estimated from the amplification of reference gene primers within the assay. To quantify the absolute abundance of each unique TCRbeta CDR3 rearrangement, sequence reads were collapsed and filtered. For each sample, productive Simpson clonality was calculated by taking the square root of Simpson's diversity index across productive rearrangements. Drawn from immuneACCESS, this table holds only the in-frame rearrangements with V and J called that TCRdb kept. Clones are partly lost; checked studies trace under half to an unresolved V gene and leave the rest unexplained. V, J and clone size are taken as reported in that table, and D and trimming were inferred from the DNA itself. This sample holds about 77,000 clones; about 80% were observed only once. The ten largest clones add up to under 5% of the sample.

This clone was found once. The specificity of this receptor is unknown. Base-call qualities are not available, and no considerably larger clone is one nucleotide away. Collaborating institutions collected whole blood in K2EDTA tubes following their own protocols. Collaborator samples were shipped for TCRbeta analysis as frozen whole blood, isolated PBMCs, or DNA extracted from either sample type. The sequence is built from TRBV2 and TRBJ2-5, and TRBD2 aligns with 13 junction nucleotides. Sequencing was carried out using peripheral blood. The TCR sequence derives from a woman aged 70 to 79 with acute or convalescent COVID-19. CDR3 loop: CASSEPTLAGGRETQYF. The DNA sequence follows: TGTGCCAGCAGTGAACCGACACTAGCGGGGGGGCGAGAGACCCAGTACTTC.